The source of this TCR beta chain is a study of early T cells in non-severe SARS-CoV-2 infection. Looking at the study overall: It was bulk RNA from unsorted whole blood that was sequenced, and the chains were unpaired.

TCRdb recomputed calls from the 5' RACE reads with MiXCR, one row per CDR3 protein. The sample has about 72,000 distinct CDR3 sequences, about 9.4% seen once. A remark on this clonotype: Its antigen is still unknown.

The CDR3 has 13 residues. Trimming took 6 bases from V and 1 from J, leaving 9 bases between them. Germline V gives CDR1 SGHAT, CDR2 FQNNGV. Study outcomes and limitations: Private and CD4 specificities were missed by VDJdb matching, which favored anti-spike CD8 responses.

V gene TRBV11-2 combines with J gene TRBJ1-1; D is uncertain. The source was whole blood, collected at baseline. The sequence was collected from an adult who was a healthcare worker with PCR-confirmed SARS-CoV-2 infection or an uninfected control (not recorded which). CDR3 nucleotides: TGTGCCAGCAGTTCGACGAGGAACACTGAAGCTTTCTTT. Its translation: CASSSTRNTEAFF. Using reference TRBV11-2 and TRBJ1-1 for the parts outside the CDR3, the full variable domain is EAGVAQSPRYKIIEKRQSVAFWCNPISGHATLYWYQQILGQGPKLLIQFQNNGVVDDSQLPKDRFSAERLKGVDSTLKIQPAKLEDSAVYLCASSSTRNTEAFFGQGTRLTVV.